This TCR beta chain came from a study of PD-L1 blockade in urothelial cancer. Generated by immunoSEQ multiplex PCR, the TCRdb table keeps only in-frame clones and is missing some. The table has approximately 80,000 clones, about 80% seen once. The receptor was isolated from an older man with urothelial cancer. The sample here was PBMCs, taken around atezolizumab (anti-PD-L1) treatment.

Here the CDR3 DNA reads TGTGCCTGGACTGTGGGGGCTGGGGGCACTGAAGCTTTCTTT. Translated, it gives CAWTVGAGGTEAFF. The chain has TRBV30 and TRBJ1-1, with D perhaps TRBD1 (6 bases). Germline-derived CDR1 and CDR2 are GTSNPN and SVGIG (reference sequence). This CDR3 is built from 14 residues. Trimming cost V 4 bases and J 4 bases, with 16 bases left between them.